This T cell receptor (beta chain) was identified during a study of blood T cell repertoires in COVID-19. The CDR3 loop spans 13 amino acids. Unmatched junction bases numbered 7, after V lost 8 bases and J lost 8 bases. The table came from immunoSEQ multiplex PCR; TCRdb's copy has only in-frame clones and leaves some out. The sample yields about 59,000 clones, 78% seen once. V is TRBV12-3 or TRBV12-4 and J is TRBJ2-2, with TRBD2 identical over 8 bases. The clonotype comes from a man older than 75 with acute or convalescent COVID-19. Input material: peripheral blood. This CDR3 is CASDGGAPGELFF. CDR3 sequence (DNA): TGTGCCAGCGACGGGGGGGCCCCGGGGGAGCTGTTTTTT.